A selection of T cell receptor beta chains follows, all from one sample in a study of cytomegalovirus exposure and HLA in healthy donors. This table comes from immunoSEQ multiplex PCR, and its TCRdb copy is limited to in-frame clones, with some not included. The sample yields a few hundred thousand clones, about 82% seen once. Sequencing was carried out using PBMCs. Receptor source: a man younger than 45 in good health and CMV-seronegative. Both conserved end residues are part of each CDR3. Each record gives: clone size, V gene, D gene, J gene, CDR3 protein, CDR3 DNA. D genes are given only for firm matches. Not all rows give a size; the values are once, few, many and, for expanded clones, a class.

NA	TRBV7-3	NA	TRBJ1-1	CASSLKGTNTEAFF	TGTGCCAGCAGCTTAAAGGGGACTAACACTGAAGCTTTCTTT
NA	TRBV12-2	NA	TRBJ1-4	CASRLAGGDNEKLFF	TGTGCAAGTCGCTTAGCGGGGGGGGATAATGAAAAACTGTTTTTT
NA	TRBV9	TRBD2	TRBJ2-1	CASSVGPGLAGGPRDEQFF	TGTGCCAGCAGCGTAGGACCGGGACTAGCGGGGGGGCCGAGGGATGAGCAGTTCTTC
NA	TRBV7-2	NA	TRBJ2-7	CASSLHSGQTTGEQYF	TGTGCCAGCAGCTTACACTCGGGACAAACAACGGGCGAGCAGTACTTC
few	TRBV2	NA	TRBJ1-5	CASSVSSNQPQHF	TGTGCCAGCAGTGTCTCTAGCAATCAGCCCCAGCATTTT
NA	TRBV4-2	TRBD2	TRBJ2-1	CASSQELLAVNEQFF	TGTGCCAGCAGCCAAGAATTACTAGCGGTTAATGAGCAGTTCTTC
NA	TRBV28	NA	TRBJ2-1	CASSFHHSSYNEQFF	TGTGCCAGCAGTTTCCACCACTCCTCCTACAATGAGCAGTTCTTC
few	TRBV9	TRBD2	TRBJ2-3	CASSVGSGGATDTQYF	TGTGCCAGCAGCGTAGGTAGCGGGGGGGCCACAGATACGCAGTATTTT
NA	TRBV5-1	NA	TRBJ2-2	CASSLTERNTGELFF	TGCGCCAGCAGCCTTACTGAGAGGAACACCGGGGAGCTGTTTTTT
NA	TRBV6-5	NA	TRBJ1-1	CASSQGGDGTEAFF	TGTGCCAGCAGCCAGGGAGGGGACGGCACTGAAGCTTTCTTT
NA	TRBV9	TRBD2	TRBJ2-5	CASSVGLAGVEETQYF	TGTGCCAGCAGCGTGGGACTAGCGGGGGTCGAAGAGACCCAGTACTTC
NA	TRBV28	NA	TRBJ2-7	CASSYNSQLGEQYF	TGTGCCAGCAGTTATAACTCCCAACTTGGCGAGCAGTACTTC
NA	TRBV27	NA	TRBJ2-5	CASSLSRRGTVEETQYF	TGTGCCAGCAGTTTATCGAGGAGGGGCACGGTGGAGGAGACCCAGTACTTC
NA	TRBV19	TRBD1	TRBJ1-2	CASTLGQGFYGYTF	TGTGCCAGTACCCTGGGACAGGGTTTTTATGGCTACACCTTC
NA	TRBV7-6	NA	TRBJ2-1	CASSPPPGGMYNEQFF	TGTGCCAGCAGTCCTCCTCCAGGGGGGATGTACAATGAGCAGTTCTTC
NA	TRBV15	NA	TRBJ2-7	CATSRDPTGERLSYEQYF	TGTGCCACCAGCAGAGATCCCACCGGGGAACGACTCTCCTACGAGCAGTACTTC
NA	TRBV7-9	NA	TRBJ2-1	CASLGGKRLDEQFF	TGTGCCAGCCTTGGAGGGAAGCGTTTAGATGAGCAGTTCTTC
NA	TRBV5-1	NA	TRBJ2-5	CASSTRVSQETQYF	TGCGCCAGCAGCACTCGGGTCAGCCAAGAGACCCAGTACTTC
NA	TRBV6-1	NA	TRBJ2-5	CASSGASWGPPPQETQYF	TGTGCCAGCAGTGGAGCCAGCTGGGGCCCACCACCGCAAGAGACCCAGTACTTC
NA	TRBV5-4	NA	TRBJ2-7	CASSLSGLDEQYF	TGTGCCAGCAGCTTGTCAGGGCTCGACGAGCAGTACTTC
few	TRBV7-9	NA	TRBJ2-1	CASSAARSYNEQFF	TGTGCCAGCAGCGCCGCGCGGTCCTACAATGAGCAGTTCTTC
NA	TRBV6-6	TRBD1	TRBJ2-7	CASSLTGAYEQYF	TGTGCCAGCAGCCTAACAGGGGCCTACGAGCAGTACTTC
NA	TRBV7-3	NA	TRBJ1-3	CASSPGSITIYF	TGTGCCAGCAGCCCAGGATCCATCACCATATATTTT
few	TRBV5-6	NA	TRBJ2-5	CASSLVWSGQETQYF	TGTGCCAGCAGCTTGGTTTGGTCAGGCCAAGAGACCCAGTACTTC
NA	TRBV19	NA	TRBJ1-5	CASSPPEVSRQPQHF	TGTGCCAGTAGTCCCCCCGAAGTGTCCAGACAGCCCCAGCATTTT
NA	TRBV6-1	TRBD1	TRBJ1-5	CASRDRTSNQPQHF	TGTGCCAGCAGGGACAGGACTAGCAATCAGCCCCAGCATTTT
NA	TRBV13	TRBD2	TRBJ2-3	CASSSRLAGALTDTQYF	TGTGCCAGCAGCTCGCGACTAGCGGGGGCCCTCACAGATACGCAGTATTTT
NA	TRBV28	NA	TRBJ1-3	CASSDTRAIYF	TGTGCCAGCAGTGACACTAGGGCCATATATTTT
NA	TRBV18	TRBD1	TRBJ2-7	CASSRGQSSYEQYF	TGTGCCAGCTCACGGGGACAGAGCTCCTACGAGCAGTACTTC
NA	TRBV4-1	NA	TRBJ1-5	CASSQESSGADNQPQHF	TGCGCCAGCAGCCAAGAATCCTCGGGAGCAGACAATCAGCCCCAGCATTTT
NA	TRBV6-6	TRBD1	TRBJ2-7	CASRVRQGNSLEQYF	TGTGCCAGCAGGGTACGACAGGGGAATTCCCTCGAGCAGTACTTC
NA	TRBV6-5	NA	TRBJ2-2	CASSYRGGELFF	TGTGCCAGCAGTTACAGGGGGGGGGAGCTGTTTTTT
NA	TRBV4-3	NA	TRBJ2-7	CASSQEYGYEQYF	TGCGCCAGCAGCCAAGAGTACGGCTACGAGCAGTACTTC
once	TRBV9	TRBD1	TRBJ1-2	CASSGIGQGIYGYTF	TGTGCCAGCAGCGGAATTGGACAGGGGATCTATGGCTACACCTTC
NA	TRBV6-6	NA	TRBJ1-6	CASSYLKTGKNSPLHF	TGTGCCAGCAGTTACCTCAAGACAGGAAAAAATTCACCCCTCCACTTT
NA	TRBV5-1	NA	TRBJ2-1	CASSPRGSYNEQFF	TGCGCCAGCAGCCCCAGGGGTTCCTACAATGAGCAGTTCTTC
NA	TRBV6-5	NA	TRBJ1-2	CASSYGQLTYGYTF	TGTGCCAGCAGTTACGGACAGCTTACCTATGGCTACACCTTC
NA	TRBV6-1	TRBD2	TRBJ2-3	CASSERRGGADTQYF	TGTGCCAGCAGTGAGAGGCGGGGGGGCGCAGATACGCAGTATTTT
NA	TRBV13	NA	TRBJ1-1	CASSEGGLGAFF	TGTGCCAGCAGCGAAGGGGGTTTAGGGGCTTTCTTT
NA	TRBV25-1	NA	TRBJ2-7	CASSESGLKQVYEQYF	TGTGCCAGCAGTGAATCTGGGCTCAAACAGGTCTACGAGCAGTACTTC
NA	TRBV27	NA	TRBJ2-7	CASRGGGFGNEQYF	TGTGCCAGCAGAGGAGGGGGCTTTGGCAACGAGCAGTACTTC
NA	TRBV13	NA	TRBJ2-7	CASSFSLVADEQYF	TGTGCCAGCAGCTTTTCTCTTGTCGCGGACGAGCAGTACTTC
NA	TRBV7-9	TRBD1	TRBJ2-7	CASSTRFDRESLGEQYF	TGTGCCAGCAGCACTCGCTTTGACAGGGAATCCCTCGGCGAGCAGTACTTC
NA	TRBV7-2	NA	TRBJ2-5	CASSRGGQETQYF	TGTGCCAGCAGCAGGGGGGGCCAAGAGACCCAGTACTTC
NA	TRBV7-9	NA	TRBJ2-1	CASRSGGDSEQFF	TGTGCCAGCAGATCGGGTGGGGACTCAGAGCAGTTCTTC
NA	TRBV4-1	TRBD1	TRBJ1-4	CASSQVGGLNEKLFF	TGCGCCAGCAGCCAAGTAGGGGGCCTTAATGAAAAACTGTTTTTT
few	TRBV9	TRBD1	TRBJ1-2	CASSPGRQGSDPF	TGTGCCAGCAGCCCCGGCCGACAGGGGTCCGACCCCTTC
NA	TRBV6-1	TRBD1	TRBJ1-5	CASSDGQGRYSNQPQHF	TGTGCCAGCAGTGACGGACAGGGACGATATAGCAATCAGCCCCAGCATTTT
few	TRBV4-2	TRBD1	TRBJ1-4	CASSPTVGDRESSLFF	TGTGCCAGCAGCCCCACCGTAGGAGACAGGGAAAGTAGTCTGTTTTTT
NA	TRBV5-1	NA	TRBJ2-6	CASSAFGGAKASGANVLTF	TGCGCCAGCAGCGCATTTGGAGGGGCTAAGGCGTCTGGGGCCAACGTCCTGACTTTC
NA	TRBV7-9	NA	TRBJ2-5	CSSSFLANQETQYF	TGTTCCAGCAGCTTCCTAGCGAACCAAGAGACCCAGTACTTC
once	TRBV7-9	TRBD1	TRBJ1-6	CASSSSTGQGISPLHF	TGTGCCAGCAGCTCATCAACGGGACAGGGGATTTCACCCCTCCACTTT
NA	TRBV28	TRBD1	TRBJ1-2	CASSFITGGAYGYTF	TGTGCCAGCAGTTTTATTACAGGGGGCGCGTATGGCTACACCTTC